Sequencing of this TCR beta chain was carried out in a study of cytotoxic CD8 clonotypes in ibrutinib-treated CLL listed by TCRdb under 2021. Some background on the complete study: The cohort had 11 relapsed/refractory and approximately 15 treatment-naive patients; roughly 18 were IGHV unmutated. Partial responses were observed in some 24 patients and complete responses in 2; after a median follow-up of around 68 months, remission was maintained in around 14 patients and progression was observed in some twelve. Samples at response were collected after a median of about 13 months of treatment, with a range of about 6 to 36 months. An average of roughly 250,000 productive templates and about 100,000 productive rearrangements was obtained per sample. Of the approximately 90 participants in the trial, about two dozen had longitudinal samples available. Cryopreserved peripheral blood mononuclear cells were obtained before treatment, at response, and at either sustained remission or disease progression. Patients were still on ibrutinib when every remission and progressive disease sample was collected.

This clone was observed a handful of times. Its target antigen remains unknown. No much larger clonotype is one base removed from it; base qualities were not supplied. On a MiSeq, deep resolution sequencing aimed for a depth between 1 in 1 million and 1 in 200,000 T cells, with each clonotype covered approximately 10x on average. The immunoSEQ hsTCRB Kit was used to generate TCR beta libraries. From the authors' description of their analysis: Data were analyzed with ImmunoSEQ Data Assistant and ImmunoSEQ Analyzer, with V, D and J genes assigned per IMGT definitions. Clonality, with values ranging from 0 to 1, was calculated as one minus the normalized Shannon entropy of productive rearrangement frequencies. Only overrepresented clonotypes making up at least 0.05% of the repertoire of each patient were included in the public clonotype analysis. Some 13 repertoires from age-matched healthy donors, obtained from immuneACCESS, served as clonality controls. This is the immuneACCESS table as TCRdb keeps it, with only in-frame sequences that have V and J called. A part of the clones is gone; compared with another copy, unresolved V genes explain less than half, and the rest is unexplained. D and trimming were read from the DNA, whereas the V and J calls and clone size are those reported in that table. For this sample there are 50,000 or so clones; over 80% appear just once. The biggest ten clones account for roughly 21% of the sample.

As encoded in the germline V gene (reference sequence), CDR1 is MNHNY while CDR2 is SVGAGI. At the junction V is shortened by 4 bases and J by 4 bases, with 10 bases in between. The cysteine opens and the phenylalanine closes a CDR3 of 14 amino acids. Only the CDR3 region is kept as DNA, spanning 42 bases read in frame from base 1. Reading the label with the study, this specimen's time point is: less than 30 months on ibrutinib. Roughly 1.9 micrograms of genomic DNA were extracted from cryopreserved PBMCs for TCR beta library preparation. Longitudinal blood samples from CLL patients on ibrutinib monotherapy underwent high-throughput TCR beta sequencing. Patients were enrolled in a phase 2 open-label single-center ibrutinib monotherapy trial. General conclusions and limits of the study: Public clonotypes were rare and either contracted or stayed stable during treatment, and the rise in clonality at ibrutinib response reflected the expansion of private clonotypes. Clonality rose at ibrutinib response, remained stable during sustained remission, and dropped back toward baseline at progression. At baseline, clonality was higher than in age-matched healthy donors and showed a strong correlation with circulating CD8+ T-cell counts. Sampling times were not matched between patients in sustained remission and patients whose disease was progressing, and lymph node repertoires were not examined.

The sample was PBMCs, taken after 24 months of ibrutinib treatment. The chain employs TRBV6-6 and TRBJ2-2, and possibly TRBD1, on 5 matching bases. This clonotype originated in a human donor with chronic lymphocytic leukemia. The CDR3 protein is CASSSRGSTGELFF. The DNA reads TGTGCCAGCAGTTCTAGGGGAAGCACCGGGGAGCTGTTTTTT.